This is a list of T cell receptor beta chains from one sample in a study of blood T cell repertoires in COVID-19. Only in-frame clones appear in the TCRdb table, and some are missing; sequencing was by immunoSEQ multiplex PCR. In the table there are more than 95,000 clones, approximately 87% of which are singletons. The specimen sequenced was peripheral blood. These receptors were obtained from a man aged 30 to 39 with acute or convalescent COVID-19. Each CDR3 is given with its conserved first and last residue. The order of the fields is J gene, clone size, D gene, V gene, CDR3 DNA, CDR3 protein. The D gene is left open where the match is weak. Not all rows give a size; the values are once, few, many and, for expanded clones, a class.

J gene: TRBJ2-5
clone size: -
D gene: TRBD1
V gene: TRBV18
CDR3 DNA: TGTGCCAGCTCAAAGGCCCAAGACGAAGACAGGGGAGAGACCCAGTACTTC
CDR3 protein: CASSKAQDEDRGETQYF

J gene: TRBJ1-5
clone size: -
D gene: TRBD1
V gene: TRBV11-3
CDR3 DNA: TGTGCCAGCAGCCCTAGACAGGGGGTTAATCAGCCCCAGCATTTT
CDR3 protein: CASSPRQGVNQPQHF

J gene: TRBJ2-1
clone size: -
D gene: TRBD2
V gene: TRBV7-2
CDR3 DNA: TGTGCCAGCAGCTTATTTTGGGGGGGGTACAATGAGCAGTTCTTC
CDR3 protein: CASSLFWGGYNEQFF

J gene: TRBJ2-2
clone size: -
D gene: -
V gene: TRBV30
CDR3 DNA: TGTGCCTGGAGTACGAGGTTCACCGGGGAGCTGTTTTTT
CDR3 protein: CAWSTRFTGELFF

J gene: TRBJ1-3
clone size: -
D gene: -
V gene: TRBV19
CDR3 DNA: TGTGCCAGTAGTCCTCCCCCCGCCAGGGGACGGAGGAACACCATATATTTT
CDR3 protein: CASSPPPARGRRNTIYF

J gene: TRBJ1-2
clone size: -
D gene: TRBD1
V gene: TRBV6-5
CDR3 DNA: TGTGCCAGCAGTTACTCGAGCACAGGGGGCTCTGGCTACACCTTC
CDR3 protein: CASSYSSTGGSGYTF

J gene: TRBJ1-2
clone size: -
D gene: TRBD1
V gene: TRBV6-4
CDR3 DNA: TGTGCCAGCAGTGAAGGGACAGGGGGCAATGGCTACACCTTC
CDR3 protein: CASSEGTGGNGYTF

J gene: TRBJ1-2
clone size: -
D gene: TRBD1
V gene: TRBV7-8
CDR3 DNA: TGTGCCAGCAGCTTAAACCGGGACAGGGCACTCGGTGGCTACACCTTC
CDR3 protein: CASSLNRDRALGGYTF

J gene: TRBJ2-3
clone size: -
D gene: -
V gene: TRBV15
CDR3 DNA: TGTGCCACCAGCAGAGATTACGGAGGGATTACTAGCACAGATACGCAGTATTTT
CDR3 protein: CATSRDYGGITSTDTQYF

J gene: TRBJ2-3
clone size: -
D gene: -
V gene: TRBV11-3
CDR3 DNA: TGTGCCAGCAGCTTGTCCAGGCAGACAGATACGCAGTATTTT
CDR3 protein: CASSLSRQTDTQYF

J gene: TRBJ1-2
clone size: -
D gene: -
V gene: TRBV7-9
CDR3 DNA: TGTGCCAGCATTGGACAGTCCGGCTATGGCTACACCTTC
CDR3 protein: CASIGQSGYGYTF

J gene: TRBJ1-2
clone size: once
D gene: -
V gene: TRBV5-4
CDR3 DNA: TGTGCCAGCAGCTTAGATATAGGGGCCAATGGCTACACCTTC
CDR3 protein: CASSLDIGANGYTF

J gene: TRBJ2-5
clone size: -
D gene: -
V gene: TRBV19
CDR3 DNA: TGTGCCACCAGGGGCGGGGAGACCCAGTACTTC
CDR3 protein: CATRGGETQYF

J gene: TRBJ1-2
clone size: -
D gene: TRBD1
V gene: TRBV27
CDR3 DNA: TGTGCCAGCAGCGAGGGGGCAGGTAACTATGGCTACACCTTC
CDR3 protein: CASSEGAGNYGYTF

J gene: TRBJ2-5
clone size: once
D gene: TRBD2
V gene: TRBV10-3
CDR3 DNA: TGTGCCATCAGCCCTAATCGCGGGGGGTCCTTGGGGGCCCAGTACTTC
CDR3 protein: CAISPNRGGSLGAQYF

J gene: TRBJ2-2
clone size: -
D gene: -
V gene: TRBV4-1
CDR3 DNA: TGCGCCAGCAGCCAAGATTTAGGGGAGCTGTTTTTT
CDR3 protein: CASSQDLGELFF

J gene: TRBJ2-3
clone size: -
D gene: -
V gene: TRBV7-3
CDR3 DNA: TGTGCCAGCAGCTCCCAGGGGTACACAGATACGCAGTATTTT
CDR3 protein: CASSSQGYTDTQYF

J gene: TRBJ2-5
clone size: -
D gene: -
V gene: TRBV5-1
CDR3 DNA: TGCGCCAGCAGCTTTACCGGGGTCGACAACCAAGAGACCCAGTACTTC
CDR3 protein: CASSFTGVDNQETQYF

J gene: TRBJ2-2
clone size: -
D gene: -
V gene: TRBV5-5
CDR3 DNA: TGTGCCAGCAGCATATCTCGGACAGCCACCGGGGAGCTGTTTTTT
CDR3 protein: CASSISRTATGELFF

J gene: TRBJ2-5
clone size: -
D gene: -
V gene: TRBV11-3
CDR3 DNA: TGTGCCAGCAGCTTAGGAAGGGTACTAGCCCAAGAGACCCAGTACTTC
CDR3 protein: CASSLGRVLAQETQYF

J gene: TRBJ2-3
clone size: -
D gene: TRBD1
V gene: TRBV7-9
CDR3 DNA: TGTGCCAGCAACTTAGGGACAGCAAGCACAGATACGCAGTATTTT
CDR3 protein: CASNLGTASTDTQYF

J gene: TRBJ2-1
clone size: -
D gene: TRBD2
V gene: TRBV10-3
CDR3 DNA: TGTGCCATCAGTGAGTCGACAGGGAGCGGGGGGGGCCTCTACAATGAGCAGTTCTTC
CDR3 protein: CAISESTGSGGGLYNEQFF

J gene: TRBJ1-1
clone size: -
D gene: TRBD1
V gene: TRBV12-3/TRBV12-4
CDR3 DNA: TGTGCCAGCAGTCAGACAGGGGCCGTGGAGGCTTTCTTT
CDR3 protein: CASSQTGAVEAFF

J gene: TRBJ2-5
clone size: -
D gene: TRBD2
V gene: TRBV27
CDR3 DNA: TGTGCCAGCAGTTTAGCGGGGACTATGGGTGAGACCCAGTACTTC
CDR3 protein: CASSLAGTMGETQYF

J gene: TRBJ2-1
clone size: -
D gene: -
V gene: TRBV18
CDR3 DNA: TGTGCCAGCTCACTGCCTGCGACCTACAATGAGCAGTTCTTC
CDR3 protein: CASSLPATYNEQFF

J gene: TRBJ1-5
clone size: -
D gene: TRBD1
V gene: TRBV18
CDR3 DNA: TGTGCCAGCTCTCAGTCAGGGGGCAACAATCAGCCCCAGCATTTT
CDR3 protein: CASSQSGGNNQPQHF

J gene: TRBJ2-7
clone size: -
D gene: TRBD1
V gene: TRBV6-6
CDR3 DNA: TGTGCCAGCAGTTTCCGACAGGGGAACGAGCAGTACTTC
CDR3 protein: CASSFRQGNEQYF

J gene: TRBJ2-4
clone size: -
D gene: -
V gene: TRBV27
CDR3 DNA: TGTGCCAGCAGTGAGGCCCATCTAGCCAAAAACATTCAGTACTTC
CDR3 protein: CASSEAHLAKNIQYF

J gene: TRBJ2-1
clone size: few
D gene: TRBD2
V gene: TRBV10-1
CDR3 DNA: TGCGCCAGCAGTGAGGGCGGGAGATGGGCGTACAATGAGCAGTTCTTC
CDR3 protein: CASSEGGRWAYNEQFF

J gene: TRBJ1-2
clone size: -
D gene: -
V gene: TRBV2
CDR3 DNA: TGTGCCAGCACACAGGGAAACGGTTATGGCTACACCTTC
CDR3 protein: CASTQGNGYGYTF

J gene: TRBJ2-3
clone size: -
D gene: TRBD1
V gene: TRBV15
CDR3 DNA: TGTGCCACCAGCAGAGTATACCTACAGGGGGCAAAAACAGATACGCAGTATTTT
CDR3 protein: CATSRVYLQGAKTDTQYF

J gene: TRBJ2-7
clone size: -
D gene: -
V gene: TRBV6-1
CDR3 DNA: TGTGCCAGCAGTGAAGGGGTGGAGTGGGAGCAGTACTTC
CDR3 protein: CASSEGVEWEQYF

J gene: TRBJ2-3
clone size: -
D gene: -
V gene: TRBV2
CDR3 DNA: TGTGCCAGCAGTGAAAGAGGGGGGGGTAGCACAGATACGCAGTATTTT
CDR3 protein: CASSERGGGSTDTQYF

J gene: TRBJ1-3
clone size: -
D gene: -
V gene: TRBV21-1
CDR3 DNA: TGTGCCAGCAAGCACCCCTGGACAGATTCTGGAAACACCATATATTTT
CDR3 protein: CASKHPWTDSGNTIYF

J gene: TRBJ2-5
clone size: -
D gene: -
V gene: TRBV7-6
CDR3 DNA: TGTGCCAGCAGCTTAAATTTTGGCGGACAAGAGACCCAGTACTTC
CDR3 protein: CASSLNFGGQETQYF

J gene: TRBJ2-1
clone size: -
D gene: -
V gene: TRBV6-2/TRBV6-3
CDR3 DNA: TGTGCCAGCAGTTACGCGGAGAATGAGCAGTTCTTC
CDR3 protein: CASSYAENEQFF

J gene: TRBJ1-5
clone size: few
D gene: TRBD1
V gene: TRBV6-6
CDR3 DNA: TGTGCCAGCAGTCATGGGGACAGGGGATATAGCAATCAGCCCCAGCATTTT
CDR3 protein: CASSHGDRGYSNQPQHF

J gene: TRBJ2-1
clone size: -
D gene: -
V gene: TRBV7-8
CDR3 DNA: TGTGCCAGCAGCTTAGATGGACTTTACAATGAGCAGTTCTTC
CDR3 protein: CASSLDGLYNEQFF

J gene: TRBJ1-1
clone size: -
D gene: -
V gene: TRBV29-1
CDR3 DNA: TGCAGCGCGACGGGGGGGATGAACACTGAAGCTTTCTTT
CDR3 protein: CSATGGMNTEAFF

J gene: TRBJ2-3
clone size: -
D gene: TRBD2
V gene: TRBV6-6
CDR3 DNA: TGTGCCAGCAGTTACTCGACAGCGGGGGGCGGTAATACGCAGTATTTT
CDR3 protein: CASSYSTAGGGNTQYF

J gene: TRBJ1-2
clone size: -
D gene: TRBD1
V gene: TRBV14
CDR3 DNA: TGTGCCAGCACCAGACAGGGGGCGAGTTATGGCTACACCTTC
CDR3 protein: CASTRQGASYGYTF

J gene: TRBJ1-2
clone size: -
D gene: TRBD1
V gene: TRBV7-8
CDR3 DNA: TGTGCCAGCAGCATCGGACAGGCAACTCACTATGGCTACACCTTC
CDR3 protein: CASSIGQATHYGYTF

J gene: TRBJ2-1
clone size: -
D gene: TRBD2
V gene: TRBV7-8
CDR3 DNA: TGTGCCAGCAGCACGCCCGGGACTAATGCCTACAATGAGCAGTTCTTC
CDR3 protein: CASSTPGTNAYNEQFF

J gene: TRBJ1-2
clone size: -
D gene: TRBD1
V gene: TRBV6-1
CDR3 DNA: TGTGCCAGCACTGAACCAGGGGGCGACTATGGCTACACCTTC
CDR3 protein: CASTEPGGDYGYTF

J gene: TRBJ2-1
clone size: -
D gene: TRBD2
V gene: TRBV7-3
CDR3 DNA: TGTGCCAGCAGCTTAAGAGCGGGAGGTTCCTACAATGAGCAGTTCTTC
CDR3 protein: CASSLRAGGSYNEQFF

J gene: TRBJ2-3
clone size: -
D gene: TRBD2
V gene: TRBV7-9
CDR3 DNA: TGTGCCAGCAGCCCCTTGGGACTAGCGGCAGATACGCAGTATTTT
CDR3 protein: CASSPLGLAADTQYF

J gene: TRBJ2-7
clone size: -
D gene: TRBD2
V gene: TRBV7-2
CDR3 DNA: TGTGCCAGCAGCCTACGTAGCGGGGGGGCCCACGAGCAGTACTTC
CDR3 protein: CASSLRSGGAHEQYF

J gene: TRBJ2-1
clone size: -
D gene: -
V gene: TRBV10-2
CDR3 DNA: TGCGCCAGCAGTGAGTTCACAGGGAATGAGCAGTTCTTC
CDR3 protein: CASSEFTGNEQFF

J gene: TRBJ2-3
clone size: -
D gene: TRBD2
V gene: TRBV4-2
CDR3 DNA: TGTGCCAGCAGCCAATCGGGACTAGCGGGGTTGGCAGATACGCAGTATTTT
CDR3 protein: CASSQSGLAGLADTQYF

J gene: TRBJ1-2
clone size: -
D gene: TRBD1
V gene: TRBV30
CDR3 DNA: TGTGCCTGGACCGACAGGGGGGGCTATGGCTACACCTTC
CDR3 protein: CAWTDRGGYGYTF

J gene: TRBJ1-2
clone size: -
D gene: -
V gene: TRBV9
CDR3 DNA: TGTGCCAGCAGCGTAGATCCCGACAGCTATGGCTACACCTTC
CDR3 protein: CASSVDPDSYGYTF

J gene: TRBJ1-5
clone size: -
D gene: TRBD1
V gene: TRBV6-6
CDR3 DNA: TGTGCCAGCAGTCAGGGGGTACTAAATAGCAATCAGCCCCAGCATTTT
CDR3 protein: CASSQGVLNSNQPQHF

J gene: TRBJ2-7
clone size: -
D gene: TRBD1
V gene: TRBV27
CDR3 DNA: TGTGCCAGCACCACTACGGACAGGGCCCCCTACGAGCAGTACTTC
CDR3 protein: CASTTTDRAPYEQYF

J gene: TRBJ2-3
clone size: few
D gene: TRBD2
V gene: TRBV5-8
CDR3 DNA: TGTGCCAGCAGCGTTGGAGTAGCGGGGGCCCTCACAGATACGCAGTATTTT
CDR3 protein: CASSVGVAGALTDTQYF

J gene: TRBJ2-5
clone size: -
D gene: -
V gene: TRBV3-1/TRBV3-2
CDR3 DNA: TGTGCCAGCAGCCAAGCGACTAGACAAGAGACCCAGTACTTC
CDR3 protein: CASSQATRQETQYF